These 9 T cell receptor beta chains came from one sample sequenced in a study of cytomegalovirus exposure and HLA in healthy donors. The study ran its PCR with 60 Vbeta and 13 Jbeta primers. The data were produced by immunoSEQ multiplex PCR, yet TCRdb's version contains in-frame clones alone and is incomplete. The sample has approximately 160,000 clones; over 65% are singletons. Sequencing was done on a sample of PBMCs. The receptors stem from a woman in her thirties or forties in good health and CMV-seropositive.

V usage is TRBV5-8 and J usage is TRBJ1-4; TRBD1 is a possible D gene (5 bases). The V and J ends lost 1 base and 3 bases respectively, with 13 bases between them. The CDR3 consists of 16 residues. Germline CDR1 is SGHTS and CDR2 is YDEGEE. The CDR3, as DNA: TGTGCCAGCAGCTTGTATCGGGGGTCGGCTAATGAAAAACTGTTTTTT. This encodes CASSLYRGSANEKLFF. Full variable domain (rest looked up from reference TRBV5-8 and TRBJ1-4): EAGVTQSPTHLIKTRGQQATLRCSPISGHTSVYWYQQALGLGLQFLLWYDEGEERNRGNFPPRFSGRQFPNYSSELNVNALELEDSALYLCASSLYRGSANEKLFFGSGTQLSVL.

The chain recombines TRBV19 with TRBJ2-1, with D tentatively TRBD2 (5 bases). V was shortened by 6 bases and J by 7 bases, with 16 bases between the two germline ends. Germline lookup yields CDR1 LNHDA and CDR2 SQIVND (reference sequence). The CDR3 runs to 14 residues. CDR3 residues: CASRASLLLNEQFF. As DNA, the CDR3 is TGTGCCAGTAGGGCTAGCCTCTTACTAAATGAGCAGTTCTTC. The full variable domain, rest sourced from reference TRBV19 and TRBJ2-1, is DGGITQSPKYLFRKEGQNVTLSCEQNLNHDAMYWYRQDPGQGLRLIYYSQIVNDFQKGDIAEGYSVSREKKESFPLTVTSAQKNPTAFYLCASRASLLLNEQFFGPGTRLTVL.

The chain has TRBV27 and TRBJ1-1; D is unresolved. Germline CDR1 MNHEY, CDR2 SMNVEV (reference sequence). The CDR3 sequence is 13 residues long. Trimming pared 2 bases from V and 5 bases from J, leaving 9 bases between. This chain's CDR3 is CASSLPGLTEAFF. CDR3 bases: TGTGCCAGCAGTTTACCCGGACTAACTGAAGCTTTCTTT.

The rearrangement uses TRBV5-6 and TRBJ1-1; D not certain. The germline CDR1 and CDR2 sequences are SGHDT and YYEEEE. The CDR3 sequence is 16 residues long. V lost 5 bases to trimming and J lost 6 bases, with 23 bases between them. CDR3 bases: TGTGCCAGCAGTTTCGCCGGCGGGCTCTTCCGCTCTGAAGCTTTCTTT. Translated: CASSFAGGLFRSEAFF.

This clone appeared once. V is TRBV6-4 and J is TRBJ2-1, with 9 bases lining up with TRBD2. Unmatched junction bases numbered 13, after V lost 4 bases and J lost 6 bases. In germline, CDR1 is MRHNA, CDR2 SNTAGT. CDR3 size: 17 residues. As DNA, the CDR3 is TGTGCCAGCAGTGTTCACGATTTAGCGGGGGCCGCCAATGAGCAGTTCTTC. Amino acid sequence: CASSVHDLAGAANEQFF.

The V and J genes are TRBV10-3 and TRBJ2-1; 9 bases align to TRBD2. The CDR3 is 13 residues long. Germline CDR1 reads ENHRY; CDR2 reads SYGVKD. J lost 7 bases, V lost 9 bases, and 7 bases had no gene match. In DNA, the CDR3 is TGTGCCATGACGGGACTAGCAGGGAATGAGCAGTTCTTC. It codes for CAMTGLAGNEQFF.

This clone has just a few counts. V gene TRBV7-2 combines with J gene TRBJ1-2; D gene unclear. Trimming left V 1 base short and J 4 bases short, with 7 bases between. The V gene's germline CDR1 is SGHTA and CDR2 FQGNSA. The CDR3 sequence is 13 residues long. The CDR3 DNA is TGTGCCAGCAGCTTAGGAGGCTTCTATGGCTACACCTTC. It yields the protein CASSLGGFYGYTF.

The chain recombines TRBV5-8 with TRBJ1-2, with D tentatively TRBD1 (6 bases). V lost 1 base to trimming and J lost 7 bases, with 11 bases between them. This CDR3 is built from 13 residues. CDR1 SGHTS and CDR2 YDEGEE come from the germline V gene. DNA of the CDR3: TGTGCCAGCAGCTTGATACAGGGCGCTGGCTACACCTTC. Translated: CASSLIQGAGYTF.

The rearrangement joins TRBV5-6 to TRBJ1-2, with D possibly matching TRBD1 (5 bases). The CDR3 loop spans 14 amino acids. Trimming removed 0 bases at V and 8 bases at J, with 14 bases between. Germline V gives CDR1 SGHDT, CDR2 YYEEEE. In DNA, the CDR3 is TGTGCCAGCAGCTTGGCCGGGGGAGTGCAGGGCTACACCTTC. As protein: CASSLAGGVQGYTF.